The rows below give T cell receptor beta chains drawn from one sample of a study of blood T cell repertoires in COVID-19. TCRdb keeps only in-frame clones here, not all; method: immunoSEQ multiplex PCR. The repertoire has some 47,000 clones, 86% of them found once; the top ten carry approximately 2.1%. The specimen sequenced was peripheral blood. These receptors were taken from a woman in her fifties or sixties with acute or convalescent COVID-19. CDR3s include the opening cysteine and the closing phenylalanine or tryptophan. The order of the fields is V gene, D gene, J gene, clone size, CDR3 DNA, CDR3 protein. A D gene is named only where the DNA matches it firmly. Only some rows state a clone size, as once, few, many or a class for expanded clones.

>TRBV6-5|-|TRBJ1-1|-
TGTGCCAGTCGGACAGTGAACACTGAAGCTTTCTTT
CASRTVNTEAFF
>TRBV21-1|-|TRBJ1-2|-
TGTGCCAGCAGCAAAGGGGGAAAACAGGGAAACTATGGCTACACCTTC
CASSKGGKQGNYGYTF
>TRBV28|-|TRBJ1-5|-
TGTGCCAGCCTCCGGGGGGGTTCTATAAATCAGCCCCAGCATTTT
CASLRGGSINQPQHF
>TRBV18|-|TRBJ2-5|-
TGTGCCAGCTCACCACTAGGGGAAGGGATGAGAGAGACCCAGTACTTC
CASSPLGEGMRETQYF
>TRBV24-1|-|TRBJ1-2|-
TGTGCCACCAGTGACCCAGCCTCAGGGGACGGCGACTATGGCTACACCTTC
CATSDPASGDGDYGYTF
>TRBV5-1|TRBD2|TRBJ2-7|-
TGCGCCAGCAGCTTCACAGCGGGAGCAGACGAGCAGTACTTC
CASSFTAGADEQYF
>TRBV11-3|TRBD1|TRBJ1-3|-
TGTGCCAGCAGCACAGGGGTTGGAAACACCATATATTTT
CASSTGVGNTIYF
>TRBV5-1|TRBD2|TRBJ2-5|-
TGCGCCAGCAGCTGGGCCCTAGCGGGGAACCAAGAGACCCAGTACTTC
CASSWALAGNQETQYF
>TRBV5-1|TRBD1|TRBJ2-5|-
TGCGCCAGCAGCTCCAAACAGGGGGCCGAGACCCAGTACTTC
CASSSKQGAETQYF
>TRBV18|TRBD1|TRBJ1-1|-
TGTGCCAGCTCGCTTAGTATCCCGGGACAGGGTACATCTGAAGCTTTCTTT
CASSLSIPGQGTSEAFF
>TRBV27|-|TRBJ1-4|-
TGTGCCAGCAGTTTATCCAGACAGAGAAATGAAAAACTGTTTTTT
CASSLSRQRNEKLFF
>TRBV6-5|-|TRBJ1-2|once
TGTGCCAGCAGTTACGGGTGGGCCTCTGGTGGCTACACCTTC
CASSYGWASGGYTF
>TRBV28|TRBD2|TRBJ2-2|-
TGTGCCAGCAGTGCCACTCGTAGCGGGGGGGCAGGGCACACCGGGGAGCTGTTTTTT
CASSATRSGGAGHTGELFF
>TRBV21-1|-|TRBJ1-5|-
TGTGCCAGCAGCAAAGAGTTCGTTGTGGTGCAGGGCGGCGATCAGCCCCAGCATTTT
CASSKEFVVVQGGDQPQHF
>TRBV5-4|TRBD1|TRBJ2-7|-
TGTGCCAGCAACCACAGGGGAAAGTACTTC
CASNHRGKYF
>TRBV6-5|TRBD1|TRBJ1-2|-
TGTGCCAGCAGTACGATCGGACAGGGTCACTATGGCTACACCTTC
CASSTIGQGHYGYTF